The clone carrying this T cell receptor beta chain appeared a single time. Germline loops: CDR1 MNHEY, CDR2 SVGAGI. After removal of 0 bases from V and 6 bases from J, the junction contained 7 bases not matched to a gene. The CDR3 covers 15 residues. This sample was taken from a study of blood T cell repertoires in COVID-19. Per the original methods: Counts of nucleated cells, estimated from reference gene primer amplification, were obtained. Using immunoSEQ multiplex PCR, the repertoire was profiled, and TCRdb retains in-frame clones only, with some absent. The DNA gave D and trimming, while V, J and clone size come from that table. The profile shows roughly 150,000 clones, around 85% of them singletons.

The chain has TRBV6-5 and TRBJ1-2; TRBD1 matches at 7 bases. Sequencing input: peripheral blood. This TCR came from a human donor in a cohort sampled during active COVID-19. CDR3 sequence: CASSYSTGTRDGYTF. The CDR3 DNA reads as TGTGCCAGCAGTTACTCGACAGGGACGAGGGATGGCTACACCTTC.